Listed here are 28 T cell receptor beta chains from one sample, sequenced in a study of blood T cells in healthy people across ages. Primed by a sample-barcoded 5' primer and a J-beta primer mix, a second PCR proceeded for about 6 to 12 cycles. Each CDR3 protein is one row after TCRdb ran MiXCR on the 5' RACE reads. The table shows 1,300,000 or so distinct CDR3 sequences, with around 59% occurring only once. Sequenced sample: blood. The receptors originated from a man aged 18 to 35 in good health.

This clonotype came up many times. The DNA for the CDR3 is TGTGCCAGCAGCTTTACTAGCGGGGGGGCTAACATTCAGTACTTC. Translated: CASSFTSGGANIQYF. This chain links TRBV7-2 with TRBJ2-4; 13 positions match TRBD2. Germline V gene sequence: CDR1 SGHTA, CDR2 FQGNSA. V lost 3 bases to trimming and J lost 7 bases; unmatched junction nucleotides: 3. This CDR3 comprises 15 residues.

The table lists this clonotype with many counts. This chain joins TRBV29-1 and TRBJ2-5; D remains unclear. The CDR3 has 12 amino acids. Trimming stripped 0 bases from V and 4 bases from J, with 6 bases between. Germline assignment: CDR1 SQVTM and CDR2 ANQGSEA. Here the CDR3 DNA reads TGCAGCGTTGAAGATAATCGAGAGACCCAGTACTTC. Its protein is CSVEDNRETQYF.

CDR3 bases: TGTGCCAGCAGTGGGGGACAGGGCCGCCCCGGGAGCTACACCTTC. This translates into CASSGGQGRPGSYTF. The gene calls are TRBV25-1 and TRBJ1-2; 9 bases fit TRBD1. The ends lost 4 bases at V and 9 bases at J; junction bases unmatched: 12. The CDR3 has 15 residues. Germline V gene lookup returns CDR1 MGHDK and CDR2 SYGVNS.

This chain joins TRBV6-5 and TRBJ1-1; unclear D gene. Germline V gene data show CDR1 as MNHEY and CDR2 as SVGAGI. V lost 0 bases and J 2 bases, leaving 7 bases between the germline ends. The CDR3 contains 14 residues. The CDR3 DNA sequence: TGTGCCAGCAGTTACTCTCTTGGTAACACTGAAGCTTTCTTT. Translated, it gives CASSYSLGNTEAFF.

A note on this clonotype: The junction and the germline gene differ at one end; a read error may be behind it. The chain has TRBV11-2 and TRBJ2-1, with D possibly being TRBD1 (5 bases). CDR1 SGHAT and CDR2 FQNNGV come from the germline V gene. The CDR3 runs to 13 residues. The CDR3 sequence: CAGSTGLYNEQFF. CDR3 sequence (DNA): TGTGCCGGCAGTACAGGATTGTACAATGAGCAGTTCTTC.

This clonotype was seen a few times. The gene calls are TRBV7-8 and TRBJ2-5; a weak D match, TRBD2 (6 bases). V shed 4 bases and J shed 3 bases, with 21 bases lying between them. In germline, CDR1 is SGHVS, CDR2 FQNEAQ. CDR3 length equals 17 residues. DNA of the CDR3: TGTGCCAGCAGCTCTACGCATCCGGGACTGCCTGAAGAGACCCAGTACTTC. It yields the protein CASSSTHPGLPEETQYF.

This clonotype was observed a few times. The gene calls are TRBV3-1 and TRBJ2-7; the match to TRBD2 covers 9 bases. The CDR3 contains 13 residues. V lost 6 bases to trimming and J lost 4 bases; unmatched junction nucleotides: 4. CDR1 and CDR2 from the germline V gene are LGHDT and YNNKEL (reference sequence). The CDR3 DNA is TGTGCCAGCAGGCCTCTAGCGGGATACGAGCAGTACTTC. Translated: CASRPLAGYEQYF.

This clonotype was detected many times. The chain links TRBV6-5 to TRBJ2-3, with 7 bases matching TRBD2. This CDR3 region has 15 residues. The V gene end was trimmed by 2 bases and the J gene end by 3 bases; junction bases not matched to a gene: 5. CDR1 is MNHEY, CDR2 SVGAGI, per germline. The CDR3 is CASSYGQGGTDTQYF. DNA of the CDR3: TGTGCCAGCAGTTACGGGCAGGGAGGGACAGATACGCAGTATTTT.

J is TRBJ2-4 and V is TRBV20-1, with D uncertain. The J call may be wrong; the DNA end is better matched by TRBJ2-7. The CDR3 length is 14 residues. CDR1 DFQATT and CDR2 SNEGSKA come from the germline V gene (reference sequence). The CDR3 region has the DNA TGCAGTGCTAGAGCCCCGGGTGTCTCCTACGAGCAGTACTTC. Its translation is CSARAPGVSYEQYF.

This clonotype was counted a few times. This rearrangement joins TRBV9 to TRBJ1-2; D not certain. V was trimmed by 0 bases and J by 0 bases, leaving 3 bases between them. The CDR3 contains 13 residues. Germline-derived CDR1 and CDR2 are SGDLS and YYNGEE. CDR3 amino acids: CASSVAANYGYTF. The CDR3 nucleotides are TGTGCCAGCAGCGTAGCGGCTAACTATGGCTACACCTTC. Variable domain in full (rest from reference TRBV9 and TRBJ1-2): DSGVTQTPKHLITATGQRVTLRCSPRSGDLSVYWYQQSLDQGLQFLIQYYNGEERAKGNILERFSAQQFPDLHSELNLSSLELGDSALYFCASSVAANYGYTFGSGTRLTVV.

The chain recombines TRBV4-1 with TRBJ1-4; D possibly corresponds to TRBD1 (6 bases). The CDR3 sequence is 15 residues long. Germline-derived CDR1 and CDR2 are MGHRA and YSYEKL. V was cut by 3 bases and J by 5 bases, with 13 bases left in between. The CDR3 sequence is CASSHFGQNNEKLFF. CDR3 nucleotides: TGCGCCAGCAGCCATTTCGGACAGAACAATGAAAAACTGTTTTTT.

The chain combines TRBV7-9 with TRBJ2-7; TRBD2 is a possible D gene (5 bases). Trimming removed 5 bases at V and 0 bases at J, with 14 bases between. The CDR3 length is 15 residues. Germline CDR1 is SEHNR and CDR2 is FQNEAQ (reference sequence). CDR3: CASSLREGNSYEQYF. CDR3 bases: TGTGCCAGCAGCCTCCGCGAGGGTAACTCCTACGAGCAGTACTTC. The whole variable domain, remainder taken from reference TRBV7-9 and TRBJ2-7, is DTGVSQNPRHKITKRGQNVTFRCDPISEHNRLYWYRQTLGQGPEFLTYFQNEAQLEKSRLLSDRFSAERPKGSFSTLEIQRTEQGDSAMYLCASSLREGNSYEQYFGPGTRLTVT.

This sequence joins TRBV7-2 and TRBJ2-7; D might be TRBD1 or TRBD2, each matching 6 bases. The germline V gene has CDR1 SGHTA and CDR2 FQGNSA. This CDR3 contains 15 residues. Trimming took off 1 base at V and 4 bases at J, with 14 bases between the two ends. For the CDR3, the DNA is TGTGCCAGCAGCTTAGGTCTAGGGGGAGGTTACGAGCAGTACTTC. Residues: CASSLGLGGGYEQYF.

The V gene is TRBV25-1, the J gene TRBJ2-1, with 12 bases aligning to TRBD2. CDR1 is MGHDK and CDR2 is SYGVNS in the germline V gene. The CDR3 has 15 amino acids. V was clipped by 2 bases and J by 8 bases; unmatched bases: 4. Here the CDR3 reads CASSEGLAGRDEQFF. CDR3 coding DNA: TGTGCCAGCAGTGAAGGACTAGCGGGAAGGGATGAGCAGTTCTTC.

This chain uses TRBV27 with TRBJ1-1; no reliable D call. Trimming removed 1 base at V and 1 base at J, with 7 bases between. The germline gives CDR1 MNHEY, CDR2 SMNVEV (reference sequence). The CDR3 sequence is 14 residues long. CDR3 coding DNA: TGTGCCAGCAGTTTATGGGAGGGGAACACTGAAGCTTTCTTT. Translating it yields CASSLWEGNTEAFF.

Note on this clonotype: This may arise from a read error, as a much more abundant clone is one base away. Since the CDR3 does not end with the conserved phenylalanine or tryptophan, this likely comes from a read error. V and J are TRBV5-1 and TRBJ2-7, with 7 bases that match TRBD1. With 1 base clipped from V and 3 bases from J, the junction kept 4 bases outside the gene matches. Germline V gives CDR1 SGHRS, CDR2 YFSETQ. This CDR3 has 14 residues. The CDR3 DNA sequence: TGCGCCAGCAGCTTGAGGACAGGCCACTACGAGCAGTACTTA. Its protein is CASSLRTGHYEQYL.

J is TRBJ2-5 and V is TRBV20-1; D perhaps matches TRBD1 (6 bases). V gave up 6 bases and J gave up 5 bases, with 19 bases separating them. CDR1 is DFQATT and CDR2 is SNEGSKA in the germline V gene (reference sequence). This CDR3 contains 14 residues. The CDR3 nucleotides are TGCAGTGCCCGATACCTACAGGGTGTTGAGACCCAGTACTTC. Its translation is CSARYLQGVETQYF.

This clonotype was found a few times. The chain employs TRBV11-1 and TRBJ1-1; D is possibly TRBD1 (5 bases). Trimming took 4 bases from V and 1 from J, leaving 10 bases between them. The CDR3 totals 14 residues. Germline assignment: CDR1 SGHAT and CDR2 FQDESV (reference sequence). The CDR3 nucleotides read TGTGCCAGCAGCTGGGGACGGACGAACACTGAAGCTTTCTTT. Amino acids: CASSWGRTNTEAFF.

The gene calls are TRBV4-1 and TRBJ2-7, with 8 bases that match TRBD2. The CDR3 is 18 residues long. The junction had 12 bases not matched to a gene; V was cut back by 2 bases and J by 0 bases. Germline V CDR1 and CDR2: MGHRA, YSYEKL. The CDR3 spells CASSQRILSGSASYEQYF. The DNA for the CDR3 is TGCGCCAGCAGCCAACGCATTCTCAGCGGGAGCGCCTCCTACGAGCAGTACTTC.

The chain employs TRBV6-5 and TRBJ2-1, with TRBD1 matching 7 bases. Germline values: CDR1 MNHEY, CDR2 SVGAGI. Unmatched junction bases numbered 12, after V lost 5 bases and J lost 8 bases. The CDR3 contains 15 residues. Here the CDR3 reads CASSPLGDRSYEQFF. Written as DNA, the CDR3 is TGTGCCAGCAGTCCTCTTGGGGACAGAAGCTATGAGCAGTTCTTC.

This chain links TRBV5-1 with TRBJ2-3, with TRBD2 identical over 9 bases. The J segment lost 4 bases and the V segment lost 4 bases, leaving 7 bases of the junction unmatched. CDR3 size: 15 residues. Germline CDR1 is SGHRS and CDR2 is YFSETQ. CDR3 residues: CASSLSGRRADTQYF. CDR3 nucleotide sequence: TGCGCCAGCAGCCTCAGCGGGAGGCGGGCAGATACGCAGTATTTT. The whole variable domain, remainder taken from reference TRBV5-1 and TRBJ2-3, is KAGVTQTPRYLIKTRGQQVTLSCSPISGHRSVSWYQQTPGQGLQFLFEYFSETQRNKGNFPGRFSGRQFSNSRSEMNVSTLELGDSALYLCASSLSGRRADTQYFGPGTRLTVL.

This rearrangement joins TRBV4-2 to TRBJ2-4; 7 nucleotides line up with TRBD1. With the DNA end fitting TRBJ2-5 better, the J assignment may be wrong. CDR3 size: 15 residues. Germline CDR1 LGHNA, CDR2 YNFKEQ. DNA of the CDR3: TGTGCCAGCAGCCTAATACCGGGACAGCAAGAGACCCAGTACTTC. Amino acid sequence: CASSLIPGQQETQYF.

The chain uses TRBV5-1 and TRBJ2-5; no clear D. Judging by the DNA end, TRBJ2-7 fits better; the J call may be wrong. In germline, CDR1 is SGHRS, CDR2 YFSETQ. The CDR3 length is 16 residues. This chain's CDR3 is CASSFYRAPPRDEQYF. For the CDR3, the DNA is TGCGCCAGCAGCTTCTACCGGGCCCCCCCGCGCGACGAGCAGTACTTC.

This sequence joins TRBV29-1 and TRBJ1-2, with 8 bases lining up with TRBD1. CDR3 length: 14 residues. The junction had 7 bases not matched to a gene; V was cut back by 3 bases and J by 4 bases. CDR1 is SQVTM and CDR2 is ANQGSEA in the germline V gene. CDR3 sequence: CSVDQDREVYGYTF. CDR3 nucleotides: TGCAGCGTTGACCAGGACAGGGAGGTCTATGGCTACACCTTC.

The rearrangement joins TRBV18 to TRBJ1-6, with D hard to call. Trimming took 3 bases from V and 9 from J, leaving 15 bases between them. Germline V gene data show CDR1 as KGHSH and CDR2 as LQKENI. CDR3 length: 15 amino acids. The CDR3, as DNA: TGTGCCAGCTCACCCCTAGTGCGCCAGTTTTCACCCCTCCACTTT. It specifies CASSPLVRQFSPLHF.

The CDR3, as DNA: TGTGCCAGCAGCTTTTTCCTAGCGGGAGGCCGGCCCGATACGCAGTATTTT. Translated, it gives CASSFFLAGGRPDTQYF. The gene calls are TRBV7-8 and TRBJ2-3; TRBD2 agrees at 11 bases. This CDR3 spans 17 amino acids. The V segment lost 3 bases and the J segment 6 bases; nucleotides outside the gene matches: 11. The germline gives CDR1 SGHVS, CDR2 FQNEAQ.

With respect to this clonotype: This may be a read error: a much more frequent sequence differs by one nucleotide. The rearrangement joins TRBV28 to TRBJ1-2; 7 positions match TRBD1. Germline V gives CDR1 MDHEN, CDR2 SYDVKM. This CDR3 is built from 13 residues. V lost 5 bases to trimming and J lost 6 bases; unmatched junction nucleotides: 6. The CDR3 nucleotides read TGTGCCAGCAGTCCGGGACAGCACCATGGCTACACCTTC. It yields the protein CASSPGQHHGYTF.

On this clonotype: The junction does not match germline at one end; this may be a read error. This sequence joins TRBV6-5 and TRBJ1-2; maybe TRBD1 (6 bases). This CDR3 has 13 amino acids. Germline V lookup: CDR1 MNHEY, CDR2 SVGAGI. The CDR3 nucleotides read TGTGCCAGCAGTTATGGGGGCACCAATGGCGACACCTTC. Translation gives CASSYGGTNGDTF.